A selection of T cell receptor beta chains follows, all from one sample in a study of blood T cell repertoires in COVID-19. TCRdb's copy holds only in-frame clones and misses some; the assay was immunoSEQ multiplex PCR. Of approximately 74,000 clones in the sample, around 88% were seen once. The sequencing input was peripheral blood. These TCRs come from a woman at least 80 years old with active or convalescent COVID-19. Both conserved end residues are part of each CDR3. The D gene is left open where the match is weak.

v_gene,d_gene,CDR3aa
TRBV2,TRBD1,CASSGQGDQPQHF
TRBV10-3,-,CAISESRYEQYF
TRBV5-4,-,CASSLDGSRGGEQYF
TRBV18,TRBD1,CASSQWTGGSYEQYF
TRBV18,-,CASSPGLPGELFF
TRBV11-2,-,CASSPASRVETQYF
TRBV6-5,-,CASSYRSWNLDTQYF
TRBV19,-,CGTTRGGAGYGYTF
TRBV25-1,TRBD2,CASSKSGGIAYEQYF
TRBV9,TRBD2,CASSATVGGKDIQYF
TRBV10-3,TRBD1,CAISEPSGTDNSPLHF
TRBV5-1,TRBD2,CASSRPPGLAGGRVLKETQYF
TRBV7-2,TRBD1,CASSPRQGAREETQYF
TRBV24-1,TRBD2,CATSGTSGRADGNTGELFF
TRBV4-1,-,CASSQDPGYSGNTIYF
TRBV19,-,CASSIGQRETQYF
TRBV5-1,TRBD1,CASSLEGAEVAFF
TRBV9,-,CASSVGGTVRETQYF
TRBV5-1,-,CASSLDTGSYNEQFF
TRBV2,TRBD2,CASRQTGGNTGELFF
TRBV9,TRBD1,CASSAEGTGYGYTF
TRBV27,-,CASRAQGGGNEKLFF
TRBV27,-,CASTPSGASYEQYF
TRBV15,TRBD2,CATSREVTSGSTDTQYF
TRBV9,TRBD2,CASSPRTSGRTDTQYF
TRBV7-2,-,CASSLDRAQETQYF
TRBV6-5,-,CASSYSVGRKETQYF
TRBV12-5,TRBD1,CASGPRGQFNQPQHF
TRBV2,TRBD2,CASSEAGTSGVTDTQYF
TRBV6-2/TRBV6-3,TRBD1,CASSYRDRDRSPLHF
TRBV7-9,TRBD1,CASSRDRGGQPQHF
TRBV6-2/TRBV6-3,TRBD1,CASSRSRTGAYEQYF
TRBV11-2,TRBD2,CASSWGGVFTDTQYF
TRBV9,-,CASSVVDTEAFF
TRBV5-1,-,CASSLIDSRAGETQYF
TRBV5-4,-,CASSAGGSSGANVLTF
TRBV5-3,-,CARKVPGDAYEQYF
TRBV5-1,-,CASSLMREETQYF
TRBV19,-,CASSIGRGQTSYEQYF
TRBV5-1,-,CASSPHRDPSTGELFF
TRBV11-3,-,CASSLEGRRGNYGYTF
TRBV11-2,TRBD2,CASSLLPAGVSDTQYF
TRBV7-7,TRBD2,CASSTSGETQYF
TRBV7-2,TRBD2,CASSPTLAGGPQFF
TRBV6-2/TRBV6-3,TRBD1,CASSLTGSNTEAFF
TRBV7-6,TRBD1,CASSPTGFYEQYF
TRBV9,-,CASSVGGGRTPQNTGELFF
TRBV7-8,TRBD1,CASSLDDRENYGYTF
TRBV29-1,-,CSVERGGGDTEAFF
TRBV7-3,TRBD1,CASSSLTGDTEAFF
TRBV7-2,-,CASSLAGQGGETQYF
TRBV19,TRBD2,CASRLSTTSGAQETQYF
TRBV29-1,-,CSGLGVDEKLFF
TRBV5-1,-,CASSPRQDYEKLFF
TRBV24-1,TRBD1,CATSEPRQGVLADTQYF
TRBV5-1,-,CASKEAPSGNTIYF
TRBV6-2/TRBV6-3,TRBD2,CASSPRLAGSASTDTQYF
TRBV12-3/TRBV12-4,-,CASSSSTDTQYF
TRBV19,TRBD2,CASSMGRLAGEGTYNEQFF